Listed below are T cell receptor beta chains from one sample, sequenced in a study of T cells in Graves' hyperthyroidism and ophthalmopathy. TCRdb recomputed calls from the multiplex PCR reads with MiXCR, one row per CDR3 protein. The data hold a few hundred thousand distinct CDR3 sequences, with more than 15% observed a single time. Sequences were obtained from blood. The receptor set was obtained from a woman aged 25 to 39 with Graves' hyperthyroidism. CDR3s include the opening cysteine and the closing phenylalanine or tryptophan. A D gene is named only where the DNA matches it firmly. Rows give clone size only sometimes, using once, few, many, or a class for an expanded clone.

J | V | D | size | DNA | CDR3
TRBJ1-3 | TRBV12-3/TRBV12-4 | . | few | TGTGCCAGCAGTTTTGAGCCGGACAGATTTTACTCTGGAAACACCATATATTTT | CASSFEPDRFYSGNTIYF
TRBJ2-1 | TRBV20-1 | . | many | TGCAGTGCTAGAGGTTCTAGTGTGGGGGCATGGGAGCAGTTCTTC | CSARGSSVGAWEQFF
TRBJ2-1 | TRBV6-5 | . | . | TGTGCCGGCAGCCAGGGGAATGAGCAGTTCTTC | CAGSQGNEQFF
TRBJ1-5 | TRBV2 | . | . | TGTGCCAGCAGTGAAGGGCGGAGGAATAGCAATCAGCCCCAGCATTTT | CASSEGRRNSNQPQHF
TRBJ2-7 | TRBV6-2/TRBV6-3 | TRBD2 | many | TGTGCCAGCAGTTACTCGAAAGTCGGACTAGCGGGAGGATCCAACGAGCAGTACTTC | CASSYSKVGLAGGSNEQYF
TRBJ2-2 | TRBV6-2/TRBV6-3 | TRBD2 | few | TGTGCCAGCAGTTACTTGTCTAGCGGAATAGCGAACACCGGGGAGCTGTTTTTT | CASSYLSSGIANTGELFF
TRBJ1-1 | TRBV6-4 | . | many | TGTGCCAGCAGTGACACGGCTGAGAACACTGAAGCTTTCTTT | CASSDTAENTEAFF
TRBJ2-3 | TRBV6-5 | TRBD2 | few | TGTGCCAGCAGTTACCTTGGACTAGCGGGTAACACAGATACGCAGTATTTT | CASSYLGLAGNTDTQYF
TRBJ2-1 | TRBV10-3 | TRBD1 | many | TGTGCCATCAGTGAGTCGGCCGGACAGGGGGCATCCCAGGGGAATGAGCAGTTCTTC | CAISESAGQGASQGNEQFF
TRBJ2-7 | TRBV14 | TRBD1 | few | TGTGCCAGCAGCCAACGGACCTTCGGGACAGGGGTTCCTGAGCAGTACTTC | CASSQRTFGTGVPEQYF
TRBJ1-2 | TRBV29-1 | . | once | TGCAGCGTTGTAAAGGGTGGCTTCTCCTATGGCTACGCCTTC | CSVVKGGFSYGYAF
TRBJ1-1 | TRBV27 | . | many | TGTGCCAGCAGTTTATCAGGGGGGGTGGCTTTCTTT | CASSLSGGVAFF
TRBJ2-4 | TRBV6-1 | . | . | TGTGCCAGCAGTGAAGCTGGCGGACTAAGGGACATTCAGTACTTC | CASSEAGGLRDIQYF
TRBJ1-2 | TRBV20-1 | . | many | TGCAGTGCTAGTCTAGCAGAAAGATATGGCTACACCTTC | CSASLAERYGYTF
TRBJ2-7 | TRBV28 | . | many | TGTGCCAGCACCTCGGCGGACAGCTACGAGCAGTACTTC | CASTSADSYEQYF
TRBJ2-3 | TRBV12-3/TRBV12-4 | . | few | TGTGCCAGCACCCCGGAGAAGGTGACAGATACGCAGTATTTT | CASTPEKVTDTQYF
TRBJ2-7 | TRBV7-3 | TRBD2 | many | TGTGCCAGCAGCTTAACACGGACTAGCGACTCCTACGAGCAGTACTTC | CASSLTRTSDSYEQYF
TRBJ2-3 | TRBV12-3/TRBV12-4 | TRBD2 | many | TGTGCCAGCAGTTTAGCGCCAGCGGGAGGGGCAGATACGCAGTATTTT | CASSLAPAGGADTQYF
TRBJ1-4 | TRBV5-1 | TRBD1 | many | TGCGCCAGCAGCCCGGGACAGATTAATGAAAAACTGTTTTTT | CASSPGQINEKLFF
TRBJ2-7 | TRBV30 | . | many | TGTGCCTGGAGAGACAGGTTCGACTACGAGCAGTACTTC | CAWRDRFDYEQYF
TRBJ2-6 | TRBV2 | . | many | TGTGCCAGCAGCGATAGTTATGAGGGCTCTGGGGCCAACGTCCTGACTTTC | CASSDSYEGSGANVLTF
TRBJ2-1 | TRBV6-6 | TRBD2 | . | TGTGCCAGCGGTTACTTAGCGGGAGAGGTCTACAATGAGCAGTTCTTC | CASGYLAGEVYNEQFF
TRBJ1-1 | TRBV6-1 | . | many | TGTGCCAGTCCACGTACCCTACACACTGAAGCTTTCTTT | CASPRTLHTEAFF
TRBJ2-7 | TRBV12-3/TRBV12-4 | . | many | TGTGCCAGCACCTCAGGGTCTGACGAGCAGTACTTC | CASTSGSDEQYF
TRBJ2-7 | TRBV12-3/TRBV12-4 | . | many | . | CASSSSDRAFDEQYF
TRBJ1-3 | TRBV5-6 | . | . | TGTGCCAGCAGCCCCCTGGGACCTCGCTCTGGAAACACCATATATTTT | CASSPLGPRSGNTIYF
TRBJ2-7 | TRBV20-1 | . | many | TGCAGTGCCGACCTTGGGACCTACGAGCAGTACTTC | CSADLGTYEQYF
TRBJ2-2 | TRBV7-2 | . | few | TGTGCCAGCAGCTTAATTGGCTCAGCCGCAAGCGGGGAGCTGTTTTTT | CASSLIGSAASGELFF
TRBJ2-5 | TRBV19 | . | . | TGTGCCAGTAGTAACAGGGGGGGACAAGAGACCCAGTACTTC | CASSNRGGQETQYF
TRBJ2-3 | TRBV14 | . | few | TGTGCCAGCAGTATTCGTCCAGGAGGCACAGATACGCATTATTTT | CASSIRPGGTDTHYF
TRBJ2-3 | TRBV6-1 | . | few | TGTGCCAGCCTCACCGGCGGGGGCGCGGTAGATACGCAGTATTTT | CASLTGGGAVDTQYF
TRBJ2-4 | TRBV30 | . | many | TGTGCCTGGAGTGGGGGGTTAAGCTACATTCAGTACTTC | CAWSGGLSYIQYF
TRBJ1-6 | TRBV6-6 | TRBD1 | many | TGTGCCAGCAGTTACTCTCAAAGGACAGGGGCAGGATCACCCCTCCACTTT | CASSYSQRTGAGSPLHF
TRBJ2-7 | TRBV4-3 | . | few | TGCGCCAGCAGCCAAGAGGCCAGCTACGAGCAGTACTTC | CASSQEASYEQYF
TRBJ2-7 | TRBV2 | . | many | TGTGCCAGCAGGGGGGGTATGTCCTACGAGCAGTACTTC | CASRGGMSYEQYF
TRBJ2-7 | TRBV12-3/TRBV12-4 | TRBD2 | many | TGTGCCAGCAGTATAGGACTAGCCTCCACCTACGAGCAGTACTTC | CASSIGLASTYEQYF
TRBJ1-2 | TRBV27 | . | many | TGTGCCAGCAGCACTGGGGAAAACTATGGCTACACCTTC | CASSTGENYGYTF
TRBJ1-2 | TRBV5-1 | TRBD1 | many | TGCGCCAGCAGCTTTGAAAGGACAGGAGTTATGGGCTACACCTTC | CASSFERTGVMGYTF
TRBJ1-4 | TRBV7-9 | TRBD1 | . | TGTGCCAGCAGCTTAGGGCGGGACAGGAATGAAAAACTGTTTTTT | CASSLGRDRNEKLFF
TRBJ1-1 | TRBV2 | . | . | TGTGCCAGCAGTCCTTACCCCCCAGGGCCTTTCTTT | CASSPYPPGPFF
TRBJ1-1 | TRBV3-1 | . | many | TGTGCCAGCAGCCAAGCGGGGAGAGTGAACACTGAAGCTTTCTTT | CASSQAGRVNTEAFF
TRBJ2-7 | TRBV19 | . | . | TGTGCCAGTATGGCGGGGACGATGCCCTACGAGCAGTACTTC | CASMAGTMPYEQYF
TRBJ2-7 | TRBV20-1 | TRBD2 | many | TGCAGTGCTAGAGATGCAGGAGGTAGTAGCGGGAGATACGAGCAGTACTTC | CSARDAGGSSGRYEQYF
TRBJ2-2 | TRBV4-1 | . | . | TGCGCCAGCAGCCGGCCCCGGGCCCTGAACACCGGGGAGCTGTTTTTT | CASSRPRALNTGELFF
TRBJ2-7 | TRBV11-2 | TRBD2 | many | TGTGCCAGCAGCTTTTTACTAGCGGGAGGTCCATACTACGAGCAGTACTTC | CASSFLLAGGPYYEQYF
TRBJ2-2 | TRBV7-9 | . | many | TGTGCCAGCCTTCCGAAGCCGGGGTTCAATACCGGGGAGCTGTTTTTT | CASLPKPGFNTGELFF
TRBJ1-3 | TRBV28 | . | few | TGTGCCAGCAGCTCAGGGACAATAAGAAACACCATATATTTT | CASSSGTIRNTIYF
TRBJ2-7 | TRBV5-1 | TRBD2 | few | TGCGCCAGCAGCTTCGCGGCTAGCGGGGGTCTTCGGGAGCAGTACTTC | CASSFAASGGLREQYF
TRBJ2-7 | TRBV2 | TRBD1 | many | TGTGCCAGCAGGGCCGGGACAGGGGGGTACGAGCAGTACTTC | CASRAGTGGYEQYF
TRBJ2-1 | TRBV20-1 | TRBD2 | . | TGCAGTGCTAGAGATTGGCTAGCGGGAGACAATGAGCAGTTCTTC | CSARDWLAGDNEQFF
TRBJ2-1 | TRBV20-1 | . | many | TGCAGTGCTAGAGCTCAAAGGGCGGGATTCTACAATGAGCAGTTCTTC | CSARAQRAGFYNEQFF
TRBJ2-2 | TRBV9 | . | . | TGTGCCAGCGGAGGAGGGGGAACCGGGGAGCTGTTTTTT | CASGGGGTGELFF
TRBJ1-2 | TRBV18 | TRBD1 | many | TGTGCCAGCTCACAGGGACAGCCTAACTATGGCTACACCTTC | CASSQGQPNYGYTF
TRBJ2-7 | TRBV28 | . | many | TGTGCCAGCAGTTTATCTCAGGGAGGTGACGAGCAGTACTTC | CASSLSQGGDEQYF
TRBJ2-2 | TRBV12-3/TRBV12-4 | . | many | TGTGCCAGCAGCTCGCCCCTAACAGTCGCCGGGGAGCTGTTTTTT | CASSSPLTVAGELFF